This TCR beta chain was captured in a study of T-cell reconstitution after alpha-beta-depleted transplantation in children. Regarding the study as a whole: Several hundred graft clones that had expanded were reportedly the source of alpha-beta T cells about two months after transplant. At one year after transplant, newly produced T cells mostly accounted for T-cell counts and diversity. Elevated TCRbeta diversity at day 60 was traced, in some patients, to surviving recipient T cells and thymic progenitors.

There are 12 residues in the CDR3. From germline, CDR1 is DFQATT and CDR2 SNEGSKA (reference sequence). Trimming left V 6 bases short and J 10 bases short, with 16 bases between. In the case of this clonotype: Its matching antigen is unknown.

A library of TCRbeta sequences, prepared with unique molecular identifiers, was generated. Via MiXCR, TCRdb re-called the PCR reads, giving one row per CDR3 protein. Found here are about 200,000 distinct CDR3 sequences, about 8.7% of them singletons; the top ten hold about a third. The specimen comprised PBMCs, mostly from graft donor cells, sampled 360 days after TCRalphabeta/CD19-depleted stem cell transplant. J is TRBJ2-1 and V is TRBV20-1, with a possible D match to TRBD2 (6 bases). The source of this sequence is a male patient between 2 and 15 years old who had a stem cell transplant for acute myeloid leukemia, so the T cells may come from the graft donor. Here the CDR3 DNA reads TGCAGTGCAATGCTAGCGATCGGAGAGCAGTTCTTC. It codes for CSAMLAIGEQFF.